This TCR beta chain appears in the sequencing data of a study of T cells in Graves' hyperthyroidism and ophthalmopathy. Study findings and constraints: Clonotypes that were expanded in thyroid above 0.001 mostly appeared in blood too. Progression to ophthalmopathy was predicted a median of about six months early.

Uncontrolled infection, other autoimmune disease, pregnancy or lactation excluded patients. What was amplified from RNA transcripts were TCR beta CDR3 regions. RT-PCR in the first round (using the HTBI primer set) targeted the TCR CDR3. One entry per CDR3 protein results from TCRdb running MiXCR on the multiplex PCR reads. This sample has roughly 720,000 distinct CDR3 sequences; about 18% occur once, and the top ten carry around a sixth. CDR1 LNHDA and CDR2 SQIVND come from the germline V gene (reference sequence). The trim removed 3 bases at V and 3 bases at J, leaving 4 bases unmatched. The CDR3 is made up of 15 amino acids. This clonotype showed up many times. Its specificity is not known.

The specimen sequenced was blood. The receptor was derived from a man in his fifties with Graves' hyperthyroidism. This sequence joins TRBV19 and TRBJ2-2; 7 bases are shared with TRBD1. CDR3 sequence: CASSMRQGYTGELFF. DNA for the CDR3: TGTGCCAGTAGTATGAGACAGGGCTACACCGGGGAGCTGTTTTTT.